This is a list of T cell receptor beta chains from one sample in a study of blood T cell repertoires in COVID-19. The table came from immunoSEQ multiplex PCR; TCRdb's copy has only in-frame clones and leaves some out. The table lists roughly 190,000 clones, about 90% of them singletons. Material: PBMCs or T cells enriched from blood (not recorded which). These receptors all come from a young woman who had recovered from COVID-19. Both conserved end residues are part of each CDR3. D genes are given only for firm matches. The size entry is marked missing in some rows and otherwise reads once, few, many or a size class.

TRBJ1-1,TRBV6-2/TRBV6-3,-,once,CASSYSNRPGNTEAFF,TGTGCCAGCAGTTACTCGAATCGTCCGGGGAACACTGAAGCTTTCTTT
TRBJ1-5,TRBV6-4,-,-,CASRGGHYSNQPQHF,TGTGCCAGCAGGGGGGGGCACTATAGCAATCAGCCCCAGCATTTT
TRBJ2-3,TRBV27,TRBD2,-,CASSFTTSPTSVGFTDTQYF,TGTGCCAGCAGTTTCACGACCTCCCCGACTAGCGTAGGATTCACAGATACGCAGTATTTT
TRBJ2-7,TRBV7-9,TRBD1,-,CASSAPGQPYEQYF,TGTGCCAGCAGCGCACCGGGACAGCCCTACGAGCAGTACTTC
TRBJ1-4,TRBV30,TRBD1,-,CAWRVKGTGNEKLFF,TGTGCCTGGAGAGTTAAGGGGACAGGCAATGAAAAACTGTTTTTT
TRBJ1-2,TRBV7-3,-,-,CASSLRNRVGVNGYTF,TGTGCCAGCAGCCTCAGGAACAGGGTAGGAGTAAATGGCTACACCTTC
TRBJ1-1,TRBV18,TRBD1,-,CASSSRGTGEAFF,TGTGCCAGCTCATCCAGGGGGACGGGTGAAGCTTTCTTT
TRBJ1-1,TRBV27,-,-,CASSLSGGREGTEAFF,TGTGCCAGCAGTTTATCGGGGGGCAGGGAGGGCACTGAAGCTTTCTTT
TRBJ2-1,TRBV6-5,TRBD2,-,CASAGLAGANEQFF,TGTGCCAGCGCGGGACTAGCGGGAGCGAATGAGCAGTTCTTC
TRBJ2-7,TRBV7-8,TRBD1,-,CASSLADTGQGPYEQYF,TGTGCCAGCAGCTTAGCAGATACGGGACAGGGGCCCTACGAGCAGTACTTC
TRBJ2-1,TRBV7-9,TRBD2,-,CASSSGTTDNEQFF,TGTGCCAGCAGCTCCGGGACTACAGACAATGAGCAGTTCTTC
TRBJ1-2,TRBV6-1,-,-,CASSEGRIYGYTF,TGTGCCAGCAGTGAGGGCAGGATCTATGGCTACACCTTC
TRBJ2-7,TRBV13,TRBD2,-,CASSPSGRFYEQYF,TGTGCCAGCAGTCCTAGCGGGAGATTCTACGAGCAGTACTTC
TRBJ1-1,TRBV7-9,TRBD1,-,CASSSQGAGSEAFF,TGTGCCAGCAGCTCCCAGGGGGCTGGGTCTGAAGCTTTCTTT
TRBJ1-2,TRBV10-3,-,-,CAISESSGYTF,TGTGCCATCAGTGAAAGTAGTGGCTACACCTTC
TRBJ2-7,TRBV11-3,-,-,CASSEDSSYEQYF,TGTGCCAGCAGCGAAGACAGCTCCTACGAGCAGTACTTC
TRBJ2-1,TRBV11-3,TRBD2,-,CASSRSGLAGTSGEQFF,TGTGCCAGCAGTCGAAGCGGACTAGCGGGGACCTCGGGTGAGCAGTTCTTC
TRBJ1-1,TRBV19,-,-,CASAGQKNTEAFF,TGTGCCAGTGCCGGACAGAAAAACACTGAAGCTTTCTTT
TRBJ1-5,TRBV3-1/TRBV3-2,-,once,CASSQEFQGGNQPQHF,TGTGCCAGCAGCCAAGAGTTCCAGGGCGGCAATCAGCCCCAGCATTTT
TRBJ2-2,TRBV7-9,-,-,CASSFGATTGELFF,TGTGCCAGCAGCTTTGGAGCGACTACCGGGGAGCTGTTTTTT
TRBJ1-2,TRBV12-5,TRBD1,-,CASGSGQGSNYGYTF,TGTGCTAGTGGTTCGGGACAGGGATCTAACTATGGCTACACCTTC
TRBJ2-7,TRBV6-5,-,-,CASSYSTRIYEQYF,TGTGCCAGCAGTTACTCAACTAGGATCTACGAGCAGTACTTC
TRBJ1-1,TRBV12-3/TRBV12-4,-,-,CATSGMNTEAFF,TGTGCCACCTCGGGGATGAACACTGAAGCTTTCTTT
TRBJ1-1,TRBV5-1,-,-,CASSLGTLNTEAFF,TGCGCCAGCAGCTTGGGGACACTGAACACTGAAGCTTTCTTT